This entry lists 3 T cell receptor beta chains sequenced from one sample in a study of tumor-infiltrating lymphocytes in primary liver carcinoma. Both RNA and DNA were isolated together from roughly 20-30 mg of bulk tissue that had not been sorted. With a constant-region primer, TCR beta cDNA was made from approximately 500 ng of total RNA. Three nested multiplex PCR rounds, a slightly modified ARM-PCR method, built the TCR beta libraries. Both of the initial two PCR rounds ran for around 9 cycles and employed TRBV1-TRBV30 forward primers alongside a C-beta reverse primer. Using its own MiXCR run on the multiplex PCR reads, TCRdb lists one record per CDR3 protein. Counted here are about 99,000 distinct CDR3 sequences, approximately 68% occurring once; the ten biggest clones make up 9.5% to 10%. Sequenced material: liver tumor tissue from sampling region 5. The subset here: tumor region T5, tumor centre. These receptors all stem from a woman aged 55 to 70 with primary liver carcinoma and hepatitis B virus infection.

As to this clonotype: At one end the junction does not follow the germline gene, possibly because of a read error. The chain combines TRBV29-1 with TRBJ2-3, with a weak D call TRBD1 (8 bases). The CDR3 is 14 amino acids. Germline V CDR1 and CDR2: SQVTM, ANQGSEA. CDR3 sequence: CSIHRGGSTDMQYF. The CDR3 DNA reads TGCAGCATACACAGGGGGGGGAGCACAGATATGCAGTATTTT.

A note on this clonotype: One end of the junction varies from germline; a read error may be responsible. This chain joins TRBV12-3 or TRBV12-4 and TRBJ1-6; TRBD1 agrees at 7 bases. The CDR3 is 14 residues long. The CDR3 coding sequence is TGTGCCAACAGATCGACAGGGATTAATTCACCCTTCCACTTT. Protein product: CANRSTGINSPFHF.

As for this clonotype: A read error may account for a junction end that differs from germline. The CDR3 region is CAWTPGGRETLYF. DNA of the CDR3: TGTGCCTGGACCCCGGGCGGGAGAGAGACCCTGTACTTC. The chain recombines TRBV30 with TRBJ2-5; 7 bases fit TRBD2. CDR3 size: 13 residues. From germline, CDR1 is GTSNPN and CDR2 SVGIG (reference sequence). Full variable domain (remainder filled in from reference TRBV30 and TRBJ2-5): SQTIHQWPATLVQPVGSPLSLECTVEGTSNPNLYWYRQAAGRGLQLLFYSVGIGQISSEVPQNLSASRPQDRQFILSSKKLLLSDSGFYLCAWTPGGRETLYFGPGTRLLVL.